This T cell receptor (beta chain) was recovered during a study of blood T cell repertoires in COVID-19. Study-level background: T cells, B-cell-depleted T cells, or PBMCs supplied cDNA or gDNA.

Enrolled through a virtual design, the participants were between roughly 18 and 95 years of age and came from about two dozen US areas. Trimming removed 0 bases at V and 2 bases at J, with 9 bases between. The CDR3 runs 14 residues. Germline V gives CDR1 SGHDT, CDR2 YYEEEE. The data were produced by immunoSEQ multiplex PCR, yet TCRdb's version contains in-frame clones alone and is incomplete. The profile covers 250,000 to 300,000 clones, with approximately 89% appearing a single time and roughly 1.8% taken by the ten largest. In this sample, this clone turned up once. The specimen sequenced was PBMCs or T cells enriched from blood (not recorded which). The chain uses TRBV5-6 and TRBJ2-7; D remains ambiguous. The receptor was derived from a woman aged 55-70 years who had recovered from COVID-19. CDR3 DNA sequence: TGTGCCAGCAGCTTGGGACACCTAACCTACGAGCAGTACTTC. Translation gives CASSLGHLTYEQYF.